The 21 T cell receptor beta chains below all came from one sample that was sequenced in a study of OX40 agonist ivuxolimab in advanced cancers. TCRdb's copy holds only in-frame clones and misses some; the assay was immunoSEQ multiplex PCR. The sample yields under 65,000 clones, about 89% seen once. Sample: CD4+ or CD8+ T cells sorted from blood, taken in a trial of the OX40 agonist ivuxolimab. These receptor sequences come from an adult with an advanced solid tumor such as melanoma, head and neck, liver or kidney cancer.

The chain links TRBV6-6 to TRBJ1-2; no reliable D call. The CDR3 has 13 amino acids. From germline, CDR1 is MNHNY and CDR2 SVGAGI (reference sequence). Trimming took 2 bases from V and 6 from J, leaving 10 bases between them. The DNA of the CDR3 is TGTGCCAGCAGTTACGGATTGCAGAATGGCTACACCTTC. Residues: CASSYGLQNGYTF.

The rearrangement links TRBV7-9 to TRBJ2-2; TRBD1 matches 7 bases. CDR1 SEHNR and CDR2 FQNEAQ come from the germline V gene (reference sequence). The CDR3 is 16 amino acids. The trim removed 8 bases at V and 0 bases at J, leaving 9 bases unmatched. CDR3 nucleotide sequence: TGTGCCAGCTGTACCCAAGGGGGCGCGAACACCGGGGAGCTGTTTTTT. This codes for CASCTQGGANTGELFF. Combining the CDR3 with reference TRBV7-9 and TRBJ2-2 gives the whole variable domain DTGVSQNPRHKITKRGQNVTFRCDPISEHNRLYWYRQTLGQGPEFLTYFQNEAQLEKSRLLSDRFSAERPKGSFSTLEIQRTEQGDSAMYLCASCTQGGANTGELFFGEGSRLTVL.

This rearrangement joins TRBV6-5 to TRBJ2-3; D call uncertain. There are 12 residues in the CDR3. Germline values: CDR1 MNHEY, CDR2 SVGAGI. Trimming removed 1 base from V and 6 bases from J, with 5 bases in between. In DNA, the CDR3 is TGTGCCAGCAGTTACTATGCCGATACGCAGTATTTT. Translated: CASSYYADTQYF.

The V and J genes are TRBV27 and TRBJ2-7; D possibly matches TRBD1 or TRBD2 (5 bases each). Per germline, CDR1 MNHEY and CDR2 SMNVEV (reference sequence). Deletions cut 5 bases from V and 2 bases from J, with 10 bases between. The CDR3 consists of 13 residues. CDR3 sequence: CASSPMGPYEQYV. DNA for the CDR3: TGTGCCAGCAGTCCCATGGGACCCTACGAGCAGTACGTC.

The V call is TRBV2, the J call TRBJ2-7; 8 bases are shared with TRBD2. Looked up from germline, CDR1 is SNHLY and CDR2 is FYNNEI. The V segment lost 5 bases and the J segment 6 bases; nucleotides outside the gene matches: 6. This CDR3 has 13 residues. The CDR3 loop reads CASSHSGGGEQYF. Here the CDR3 DNA reads TGTGCCAGCAGTCATTCGGGAGGGGGCGAGCAGTACTTC.

This rearrangement joins TRBV11-3 to TRBJ1-1, with D possibly matching TRBD1 (5 bases). Germline CDR1 and CDR2: SGHNT and YENEEA. This CDR3 contains 12 residues. The V end was cut by 1 base, the J end by 8 bases, with 8 bases between. CDR3 DNA: TGTGCCAGCAGCTTAGGGCAGGGAGAAGCTTTCTTT. Translating it yields CASSLGQGEAFF.

The chain carries TRBV27 and TRBJ1-5; TRBD1 matches at 7 bases. Trimming at V came to 5 bases and at J to 4 bases, leaving 5 bases not matched to a gene. CDR3 length equals 14 residues. Germline assignment: CDR1 MNHEY and CDR2 SMNVEV (reference sequence). This CDR3 is CASSPGTENQPQHF. For the CDR3, the DNA is TGTGCCAGCAGTCCAGGGACAGAAAATCAGCCCCAGCATTTT.

V and J are TRBV29-1 and TRBJ2-7, with D perhaps matching TRBD2 (5 bases). The CDR3 contains 11 residues. The germline V and J ends were trimmed by 7 bases and 0 bases, with 7 bases remaining between them. The germline V gene encodes CDR1 SQVTM and CDR2 ANQGSEA. The CDR3 loop is CSGGDSYEQYF. CDR3 coding DNA: TGCAGCGGGGGAGACTCCTACGAGCAGTACTTC.

The V gene is TRBV6-5, the J gene TRBJ2-7; TRBD2 agrees at 7 bases. The V gene end was trimmed by 6 bases and the J gene end by 3 bases; junction bases not matched to a gene: 2. This CDR3 comprises 12 residues. Germline-derived CDR1 and CDR2 are MNHEY and SVGAGI. The CDR3 nucleotides read TGTGCCAGCAGCCCGGGGGGCTACGAGCAGTACGTC. Its protein product is CASSPGGYEQYV.

The rearrangement joins TRBV12-2 to TRBJ2-3; no DNA check was done on the table's D call, TRBD1. TRBV12-2 constitutes a pseudogene. The length of the CDR3 is 11 residues. CDR3 DNA sequence: TGTGCCAGCTATCAGGGAGATACGCAGTATTTT. Its translation is CASYQGDTQYF.

The chain joins TRBV7-2 to TRBJ2-1, with TRBD2 identical over 12 bases. Germline V lookup: CDR1 SGHTA, CDR2 FQGNSA. The CDR3 runs to 18 residues. The trim removed 4 bases at V and 2 bases at J, leaving 9 bases unmatched. The CDR3: CASSSATSGSFTYNEQFF. The CDR3 DNA follows: TGTGCCAGCAGCTCAGCGACTAGCGGGAGTTTTACCTACAATGAGCAGTTCTTC. The full variable domain, rest sourced from reference TRBV7-2 and TRBJ2-1, is GAGVSQSPSNKVTEKGKDVELRCDPISGHTALYWYRQSLGQGLEFLIYFQGNSAPDKSGLPSDRFSAERTGGSVSTLTIQRTQQEDSAVYLCASSSATSGSFTYNEQFFGPGTRLTVL.

V gene TRBV10-3 combines with J gene TRBJ1-1; D is unclear. CDR3 size: 15 residues. The V gene's germline CDR1 is ENHRY and CDR2 SYGVKD. V was clipped by 2 bases and J by 1 base, with 11 bases between them. The CDR3 DNA is TGTGCCATCAGTGAGCCCTTCCCAGGGAACACTGAAGCTTTCTTT. This gives the protein CAISEPFPGNTEAFF.

The chain uses TRBV4-3 and TRBJ2-7; the D is unclear. This CDR3 comprises 14 residues. Germline V gene sequence: CDR1 LGHNA, CDR2 YSLEER. V lost 0 bases and J lost 3, with 9 bases in between. In DNA form, the CDR3 reads TGCGCCAGCAGCCAAGATCTTGGCAGCTACGAGCAGTACGTC. Protein product: CASSQDLGSYEQYV.

The chain employs TRBV9 and TRBJ1-1; possibly TRBD1 for D (5 bases). This CDR3 comprises 14 residues. V lost 0 bases to trimming and J lost 3 bases, with 9 bases between them. Germline values: CDR1 SGDLS, CDR2 YYNGEE. CDR3 amino acids: CASSVGGSDTEAFF. The CDR3 nucleotides read TGTGCCAGCAGCGTAGGGGGGTCGGACACTGAAGCTTTCTTT.

The rearrangement joins TRBV6-5 to TRBJ2-1, with no clear D. There are 11 residues in the CDR3. Germline V gives CDR1 MNHEY, CDR2 SVGAGI. V lost 6 bases to trimming and J lost 12 bases, with 12 bases between them. The CDR3 loop is CASSPGRAQFF. As DNA, the CDR3 is TGTGCCAGCAGCCCCGGCCGCGCGCAGTTCTTC.

This chain links TRBV28 with TRBJ1-6, with 7 bases identical to TRBD1. This CDR3 is built from 15 residues. Trimming at V came to 5 bases and at J to 9 bases, leaving 10 bases not matched to a gene. CDR1 is MDHEN and CDR2 is SYDVKM in the germline V gene. CDR3 bases: TGTGCCAGCAGTGCATACAGGGGATCAGGTTCACCCCTCCACTTT. This sequence encodes CASSAYRGSGSPLHF.

The chain joins TRBV14 to TRBJ2-1; D might be TRBD1 or TRBD2, each matching 5 bases. The V end lost 4 bases, the J end lost 9 bases, and 16 bases lay between the germline ends. The CDR3 runs 14 residues. Germline loops: CDR1 SGHDN, CDR2 FVKESK. As DNA, the CDR3 is TGTGCCAGCAGCCCCTCGTTAGGGACGAGTGAGCAGTTCTTC. Protein sequence: CASSPSLGTSEQFF.

This rearrangement joins TRBV4-1 to TRBJ2-2; 7 nucleotides agree with TRBD1. This CDR3 contains 16 residues. Unmatched junction bases numbered 9, after V lost 8 bases and J lost 0 bases. Germline assignment: CDR1 MGHRA and CDR2 YSYEKL. CDR3 residues: CASQGVGHTNTGELFF. In nucleotides, the CDR3 is TGCGCCAGCCAGGGGGTGGGACACACGAACACCGGGGAGCTGTTTTTT.

V gene TRBV19 combines with J gene TRBJ1-1; 8 bases align to TRBD1. CDR1 LNHDA and CDR2 SQIVND come from the germline V gene (reference sequence). Losses at the gene ends were 8 bases for V and 1 base for J; bases not matched to a gene: 3. The CDR3 runs to 13 residues. The CDR3 nucleotides are TGTGCCAGTGGGACAGGCGCGAACACTGAAGCTTTCTTT. It yields the protein CASGTGANTEAFF.

The chain joins TRBV19 to TRBJ2-4; 10 bases line up with TRBD1. CDR3 size: 17 residues. Germline V gene data show CDR1 as LNHDA and CDR2 as SQIVND (reference sequence). After removal of 4 bases from V and 3 bases from J, the junction contained 9 bases not matched to a gene. The CDR3: CASSTLTGGYGKNIQYF. The CDR3 DNA reads TGTGCCAGTAGTACCTTGACAGGGGGCTATGGCAAAAACATTCAGTACTTC.

The chain combines TRBV11-2 with TRBJ2-7; TRBD2 might be the D (6 bases). The CDR3 consists of 12 residues. V was pared by 3 bases and J by 6 bases, with 9 bases between. The germline CDR1 and CDR2 sequences are SGHAT and FQNNGV. CDR3 in DNA: TGTGCCAGCAGCTTGGGGGACTCCGAGCAGTACTTC. Its protein is CASSLGDSEQYF.